The sequence of this T cell receptor beta chain was determined in a study of shared clonotypes between healthy human individuals (dated by TCRdb to the early 2020s). Regarding the complete study: The cohort comprised two women and a few men aged 18 to 49 years. For each donor, CD4 naive and CD4 memory were each given three plates, CD8 naive was given two plates, and CD8 memory was given one plate. To estimate repertoire size and how much clonotypes are shared between individuals, the study performed deep sequencing of blood TCR repertoires from a handful of healthy adults. To increase sequencing depth and limit assay-specific biases, different laboratories used diverse techniques to prepare libraries and sequence TCR repertoires. Leukapheresis yielded between about 0.94 and 10 billion PBMCs per donor. General conclusions and limits of the study: Pairwise subsampling led to the expectation that sequencing depth would affect the degree of clonotype sharing among donors. Sharing across several donors was observed for around 5% of naive CD4, under 4% of naive CD8, roughly 2.3% of memory CD4, and less than 0.45% of memory CD8 clonotypes. Even with the large sequencing depth, rarefaction of the sorted-subset datasets indicated that sequencing was incomplete. Higher generation probabilities were observed for clonotypes shared by all four sorted-subset donors than for non-shared clonotypes. Naive subsets generally had larger estimated clonotype richness than memory subsets. The small number of donors limited the genetic and exposure-history diversity represented. Sampling was restricted to blood, and TCR repertoires in tissue are likely to differ from TCR repertoires in blood.

Using the deep immunoSEQ assay, TCR CDR3 regions were amplified from genomic DNA by multiplex PCR. For each cell subset, the extracted genomic DNA was distributed evenly across all wells of several immunoSEQ 96-well plates, and each plate served as one replicate. For sorted subsets, about 200 ng genomic DNA, equal to about 30,000 T cell genomes, was loaded into each replicate PCR. The purified libraries were quantified using a Qubit 3.0 fluorometer, sized with a Bioanalyzer 2100, and then quantified again using the KAPA Library Quantification kit. Every immunoSEQ 96-well plate was sequenced on a dedicated single-read 150-cycle Illumina NextSeq 550 flow cell. Under the source paper's analysis protocol: Because the immunoSEQ output held only junctional sequences and lacked quality scores, the filtering could not match the filtering applied to full-length reads. To assign V/J genes and CDR3, sequences were annotated against IMGT germline references using PyIR, a Python wrapper for IgBLAST v1.9. Any read was removed if the V/J assignment was weak (E-value above 1e-6), the CDR3 was missing, or the read contained stop codons, out-of-frame junctions, or ambiguous translated residues. A V3J clonotype was defined by an identical inferred V gene, J gene, and CDR3 amino acid sequence. Percentage overlap between repertoires was calculated by dividing the number of shared unique clonotypes by the size of the smaller repertoire. RTK rarefaction, the Chao1 estimator, and Recon v2.1 estimates of unobserved clonotypes were used to assess repertoire richness. OLGA was used to compute generation probabilities for all TCRbeta clonotypes that the gDNA method yielded from a few donors. In its TCRdb copy, this immuneACCESS table keeps in-frame sequences only and misses some clones. Where compared with another copy, unresolved V genes explain less than half of these, and the others have no known cause. V, J and clone size are taken as reported in that table, and D and trimming were inferred from the DNA itself. Within this sample are some 580,000 clones, with roughly 98% of them counted one time only. Together, the top ten hold approximately 0.3% of the sample.

For the CD8 naive samples, CD45RO-negative cells were positively selected for CCR7, yielding a CD45RA+CCR7+ population from which TemRA cells were excluded. Donors were healthy HIV-negative adults with no recently reported acute infections or vaccinations. Only Caucasian adults living in Nashville, Tennessee, USA were represented among the donors. After blood collection by leukapheresis, PBMCs were isolated using Ficoll-Histopaque density gradient centrifugation and then cryopreserved in the vapor phase of liquid nitrogen. Analytical flow cytometry was used to check the purity and quantity of each magnetically sorted T cell population. From each sorted fraction, genomic DNA was isolated and quantified by UV absorbance on a Nanodrop 2000c. The CDR3 runs 15 amino acids, cysteine and phenylalanine included. Only CDR3 DNA is held: 45 bases, read in frame from base 1. According to the germline V gene (reference sequence), CDR1 reads LNHDA and CDR2 reads SQIVND. V is trimmed back by 3 bases and J by 3 bases, and the junction contains 7 bases that no gene match accounts for.

Of note for this clone: This clone's antigen is unknown. No qualities accompany the bases; no much larger clone lies one base away.

Material for sequencing was naive CD8+ T cells sorted from blood. The sample's cell subset or site label is to be understood as: CD45RA+CCR7+. In this chain, TRBV19 is recombined with TRBJ1-1; TRBD1 matches 7 bases in the middle. This receptor was identified in a young man in good health. The CDR3: CASSIFDRVDTEAFF. In nucleotides, the sequence is TGTGCCAGTAGTATCTTCGACAGGGTCGACACTGAAGCTTTCTTT. This CDR3, with the reference TRBV19 and TRBJ1-1 proteins standing in past its ends, gives the full variable domain DGGITQSPKYLFRKEGQNVTLSCEQNLNHDAMYWYRQDPGQGLRLIYYSQIVNDFQKGDIAEGYSVSREKKESFPLTVTSAQKNPTAFYLCASSIFDRVDTEAFFGQGTRLTVV.